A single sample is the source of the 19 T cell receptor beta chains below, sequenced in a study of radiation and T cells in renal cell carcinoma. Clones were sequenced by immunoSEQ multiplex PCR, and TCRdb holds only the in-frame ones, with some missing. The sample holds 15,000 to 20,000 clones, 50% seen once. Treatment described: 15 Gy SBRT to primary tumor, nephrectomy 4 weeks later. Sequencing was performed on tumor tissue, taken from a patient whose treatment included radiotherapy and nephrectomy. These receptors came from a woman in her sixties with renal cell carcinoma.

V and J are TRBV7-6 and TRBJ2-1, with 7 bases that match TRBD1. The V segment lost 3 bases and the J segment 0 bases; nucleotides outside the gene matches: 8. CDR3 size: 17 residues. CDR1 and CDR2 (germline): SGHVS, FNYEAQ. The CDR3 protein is CASSFKEGTVSYNEQFF. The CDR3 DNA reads TGTGCCAGCAGCTTCAAAGAAGGGACAGTCTCCTACAATGAGCAGTTCTTC.

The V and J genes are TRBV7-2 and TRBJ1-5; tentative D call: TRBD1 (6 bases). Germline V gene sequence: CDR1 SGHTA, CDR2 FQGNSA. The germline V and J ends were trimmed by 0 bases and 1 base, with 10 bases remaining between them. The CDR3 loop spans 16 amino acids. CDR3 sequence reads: CASSLAGGVSNQPQHF. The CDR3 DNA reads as TGTGCCAGCAGCTTAGCAGGGGGGGTGAGCAATCAGCCCCAGCATTTT. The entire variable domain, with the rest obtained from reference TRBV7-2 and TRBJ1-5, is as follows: GAGVSQSPSNKVTEKGKDVELRCDPISGHTALYWYRQSLGQGLEFLIYFQGNSAPDKSGLPSDRFSAERTGGSVSTLTIQRTQQEDSAVYLCASSLAGGVSNQPQHFGDGTRLSIL.

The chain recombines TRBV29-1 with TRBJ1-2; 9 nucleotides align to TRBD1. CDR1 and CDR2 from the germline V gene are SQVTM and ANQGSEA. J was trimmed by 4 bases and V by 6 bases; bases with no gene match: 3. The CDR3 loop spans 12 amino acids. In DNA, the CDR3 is TGCAGCGTGAAGACAGGGGGCTATGGCTACACCTTC. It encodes CSVKTGGYGYTF.

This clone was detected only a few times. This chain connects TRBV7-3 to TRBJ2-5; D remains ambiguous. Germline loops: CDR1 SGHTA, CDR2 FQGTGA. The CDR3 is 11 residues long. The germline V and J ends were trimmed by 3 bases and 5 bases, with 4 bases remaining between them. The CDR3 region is CASSFGETQYF. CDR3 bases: TGTGCCAGCAGCTTTGGCGAGACCCAGTACTTC.

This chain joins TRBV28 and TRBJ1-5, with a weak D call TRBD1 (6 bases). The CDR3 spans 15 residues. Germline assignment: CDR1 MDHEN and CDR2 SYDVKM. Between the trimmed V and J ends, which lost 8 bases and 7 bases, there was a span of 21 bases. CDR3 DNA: TGTGCCAGCTCCGTGGGGGGCTCCCGGGGGCAGCCCCAGCATTTT. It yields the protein CASSVGGSRGQPQHF. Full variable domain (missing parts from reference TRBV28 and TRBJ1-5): DVKVTQSSRYLVKRTGEKVFLECVQDMDHENMFWYRQDPGLGLRLIYFSYDVKMKEKGDIPEGYSVSREKKERFSLILESASTNQTSMYLCASSVGGSRGQPQHFGDGTRLSIL.

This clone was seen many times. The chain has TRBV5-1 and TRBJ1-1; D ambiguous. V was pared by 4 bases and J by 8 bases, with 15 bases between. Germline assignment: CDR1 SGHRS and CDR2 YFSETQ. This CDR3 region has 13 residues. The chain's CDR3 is CASSLDNDREAFF. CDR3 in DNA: TGCGCCAGCAGCCTCGACAACGACCGAGAAGCTTTCTTT.

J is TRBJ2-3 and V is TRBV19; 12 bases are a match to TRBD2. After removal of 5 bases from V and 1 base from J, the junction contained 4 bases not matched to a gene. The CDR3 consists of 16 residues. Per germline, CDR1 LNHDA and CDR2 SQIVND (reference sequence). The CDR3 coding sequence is TGTGCCAGTAGTTTCCGACTAGCGGGGGGCACAGATACGCAGTATTTT. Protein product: CASSFRLAGGTDTQYF.

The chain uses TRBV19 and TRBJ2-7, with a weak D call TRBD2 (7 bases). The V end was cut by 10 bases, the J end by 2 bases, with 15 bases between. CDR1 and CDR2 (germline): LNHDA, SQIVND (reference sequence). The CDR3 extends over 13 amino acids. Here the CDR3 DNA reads TGTGCCACCCGGGGGGCAGGGGCCTACGAGCAGTACTTC. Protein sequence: CATRGAGAYEQYF.

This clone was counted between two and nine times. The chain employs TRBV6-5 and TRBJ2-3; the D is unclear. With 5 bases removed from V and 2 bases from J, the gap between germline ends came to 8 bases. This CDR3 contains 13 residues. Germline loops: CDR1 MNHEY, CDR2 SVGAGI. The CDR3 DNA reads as TGTGCCAGCAGTAGGCCAGCCACAGATACGCAGTATTTT. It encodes CASSRPATDTQYF.

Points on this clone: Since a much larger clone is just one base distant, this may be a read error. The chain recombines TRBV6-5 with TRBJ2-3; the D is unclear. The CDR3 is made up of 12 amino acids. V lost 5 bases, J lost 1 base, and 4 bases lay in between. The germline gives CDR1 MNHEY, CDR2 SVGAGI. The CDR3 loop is CASSGGTDTQYF. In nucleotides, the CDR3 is TGTGCCAGCAGTGGGGGCACAGATACGCAGTATTTT.

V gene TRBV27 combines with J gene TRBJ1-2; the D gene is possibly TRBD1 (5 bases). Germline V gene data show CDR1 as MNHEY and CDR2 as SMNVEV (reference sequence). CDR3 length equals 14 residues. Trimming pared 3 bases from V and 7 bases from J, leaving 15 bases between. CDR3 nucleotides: TGTGCCAGCAGTTTTTCCGGGACCTCAGGTGGCTACACCTTC. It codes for CASSFSGTSGGYTF.

CDR3 DNA sequence: TGTGCCAGCGGGAGGGAGGGAAACACTGAAGCTTTCTTT. This gives the protein CASGREGNTEAFF. This sequence joins TRBV19 and TRBJ1-1; D is ambiguous. V lost 9 bases to trimming and J lost 2 bases, with 13 bases between them. Germline CDR1 and CDR2: LNHDA and SQIVND (reference sequence). This CDR3 comprises 13 residues.

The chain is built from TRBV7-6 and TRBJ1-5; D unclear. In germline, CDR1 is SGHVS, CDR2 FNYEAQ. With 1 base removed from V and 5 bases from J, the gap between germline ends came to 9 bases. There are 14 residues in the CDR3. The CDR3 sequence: CASSLGQNYQPQHF. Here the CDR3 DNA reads TGTGCCAGCAGCTTAGGGCAGAATTATCAGCCCCAGCATTTT.

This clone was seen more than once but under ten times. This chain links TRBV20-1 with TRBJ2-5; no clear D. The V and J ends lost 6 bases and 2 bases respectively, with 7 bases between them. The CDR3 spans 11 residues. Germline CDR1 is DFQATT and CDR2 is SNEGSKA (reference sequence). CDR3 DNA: TGCAGTGCCCTGACACAAGAGACCCAGTACTTC. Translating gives CSALTQETQYF.

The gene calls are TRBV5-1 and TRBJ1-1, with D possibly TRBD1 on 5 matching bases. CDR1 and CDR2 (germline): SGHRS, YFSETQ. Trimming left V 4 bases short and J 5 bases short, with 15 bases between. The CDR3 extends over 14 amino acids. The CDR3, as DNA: TGCGCCAGCAGCACCGGTGGGGGTAATACTGAAGCTTTCTTT. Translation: CASSTGGGNTEAFF.

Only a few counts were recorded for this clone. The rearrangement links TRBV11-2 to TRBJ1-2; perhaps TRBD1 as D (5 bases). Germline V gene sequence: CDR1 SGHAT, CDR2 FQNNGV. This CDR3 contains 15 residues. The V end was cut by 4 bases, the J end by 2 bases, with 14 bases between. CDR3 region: CASSYGTSDNYGYTF. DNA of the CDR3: TGTGCCAGCAGCTATGGGACTTCAGACAACTATGGCTACACCTTC.

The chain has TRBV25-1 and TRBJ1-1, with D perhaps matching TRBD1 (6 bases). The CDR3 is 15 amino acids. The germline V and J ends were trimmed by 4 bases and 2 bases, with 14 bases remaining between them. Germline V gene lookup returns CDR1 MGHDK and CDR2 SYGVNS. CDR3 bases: TGTGCCAGCAGTGCCCATACAGGGATCAACACTGAAGCTTTCTTT. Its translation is CASSAHTGINTEAFF.

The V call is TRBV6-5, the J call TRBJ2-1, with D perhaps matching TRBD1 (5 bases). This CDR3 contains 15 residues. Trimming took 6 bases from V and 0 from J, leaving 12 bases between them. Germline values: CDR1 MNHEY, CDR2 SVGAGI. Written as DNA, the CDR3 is TGTGCCAGCAGCCCCGACAGAAACTCCTACAATGAGCAGTTCTTC. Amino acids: CASSPDRNSYNEQFF.

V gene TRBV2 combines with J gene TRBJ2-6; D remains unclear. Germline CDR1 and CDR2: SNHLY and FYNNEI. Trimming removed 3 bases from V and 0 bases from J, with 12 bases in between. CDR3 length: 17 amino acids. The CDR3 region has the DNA TGTGCCAGCAGTGAGGTCAGATTTTCCTCTGGGGCCAACGTCCTGACTTTC. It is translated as CASSEVRFSSGANVLTF.